The 5 T cell receptor beta chains in this list originate from one sample, sequenced in a study of Graves' ophthalmopathy and Graves' hyperthyroidism. As the template, RNA transcripts were used to amplify TCR beta CDR3 regions. Second-round multiplex PCR came after first-round RT-PCR with HTBI primers. TCRdb fed the multiplex PCR reads into MiXCR, producing one record per CDR3 protein. The sample holds 500,000 to 600,000 distinct CDR3 sequences, about 40% seen once. The specimen sequenced was peripheral blood or thyroid tissue (not recorded which). These receptors all come from an adult man with Graves' hyperthyroidism.

This clonotype has a handful of counts. This chain connects TRBV4-1 to TRBJ2-7, with D perhaps matching TRBD1 (5 bases). CDR1 and CDR2 (germline): MGHRA, YSYEKL. This CDR3 region has 17 residues. Trimming stripped 0 bases from V and 0 bases from J, with 15 bases between. CDR3 sequence (DNA): TGCGCCAGCAGCCAAGATCTAGGGGCCCGAAGCTCCTACGAGCAGTACTTC. Its protein product is CASSQDLGARSSYEQYF.

CDR3: CSVEAQYF. The CDR3 nucleotides read TGCAGCGTTGAGGCACAGTACTTC. This chain links TRBV29-1 with TRBJ2-5, with unresolved D. There are 8 residues in the CDR3. CDR1 SQVTM and CDR2 ANQGSEA come from the germline V gene. Trimming stripped 3 bases from V and 11 bases from J, with 4 bases between.

V is TRBV27 and J is TRBJ2-7; 13 nucleotides match TRBD2. The CDR3 length is 16 residues. CDR1 is MNHEY, CDR2 SMNVEV, per germline (reference sequence). Unmatched junction bases numbered 9, after V lost 6 bases and J lost 4 bases. In DNA, the CDR3 is TGTGCCAGCAGCCGCCGGACTAGCGGGGGCGATTACGAGCAGTACTTC. Amino acid sequence: CASSRRTSGGDYEQYF.

Note on this clonotype: A read error may produce the germline difference seen at one junction end. The V gene is TRBV24-1, the J gene TRBJ2-2; TRBD2 matches at 14 bases. This CDR3 contains 20 residues. CDR1 and CDR2 from the germline V gene are KGHDR and SFDVKD. The CDR3 nucleotides read TGTGCCACCAGTGAAAACCCGGGACTAGCGGGAGTAAAGAACACCGGGGAGCTGGTTTTT. It translates to CATSENPGLAGVKNTGELVF.

The chain recombines TRBV19 with TRBJ2-2; 7 nucleotides line up with TRBD1. Germline loops: CDR1 LNHDA, CDR2 SQIVND (reference sequence). The CDR3 is 14 amino acids. The V gene end was trimmed by 7 bases and the J gene end by 0 bases; junction bases not matched to a gene: 2. The CDR3 reads CASIRGPNTGELFF. In DNA, the CDR3 is TGTGCCAGTATAAGGGGGCCGAACACCGGGGAGCTGTTTTTT.